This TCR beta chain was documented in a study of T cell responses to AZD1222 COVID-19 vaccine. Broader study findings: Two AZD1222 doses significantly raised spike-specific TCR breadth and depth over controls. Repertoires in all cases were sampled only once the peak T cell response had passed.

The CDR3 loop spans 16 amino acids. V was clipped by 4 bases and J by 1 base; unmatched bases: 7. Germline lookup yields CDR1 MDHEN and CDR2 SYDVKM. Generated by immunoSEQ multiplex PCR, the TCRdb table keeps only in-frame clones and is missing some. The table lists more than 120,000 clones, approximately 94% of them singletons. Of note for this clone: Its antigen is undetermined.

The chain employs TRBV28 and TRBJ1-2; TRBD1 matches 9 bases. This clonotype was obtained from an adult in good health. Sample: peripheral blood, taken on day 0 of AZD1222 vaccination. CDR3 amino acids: CASSSGTGSGNYGYTF. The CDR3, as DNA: TGTGCCAGCAGTTCGGGGACAGGGTCCGGTAACTATGGCTACACCTTC.